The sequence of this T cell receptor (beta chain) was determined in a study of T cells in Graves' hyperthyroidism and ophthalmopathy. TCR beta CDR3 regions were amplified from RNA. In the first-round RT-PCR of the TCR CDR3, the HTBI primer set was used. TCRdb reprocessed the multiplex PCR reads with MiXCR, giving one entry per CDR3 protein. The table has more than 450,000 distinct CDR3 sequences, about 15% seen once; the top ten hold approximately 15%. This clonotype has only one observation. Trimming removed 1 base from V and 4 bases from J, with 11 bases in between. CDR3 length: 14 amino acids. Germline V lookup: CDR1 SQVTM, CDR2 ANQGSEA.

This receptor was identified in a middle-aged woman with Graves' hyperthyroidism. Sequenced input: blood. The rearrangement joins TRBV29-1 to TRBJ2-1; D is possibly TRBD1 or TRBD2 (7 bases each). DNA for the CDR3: TGCAGCGTTGAAGGACAGGGAGGGTACAATGAGCAGTTCTTC. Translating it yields CSVEGQGGYNEQFF.